One sample yielded the 23 T cell receptor beta chains listed below, sequenced in a study of T cells in Graves' hyperthyroidism and ophthalmopathy. TCR beta CDR3 regions were amplified from RNA. HTBI primers drove first-round RT-PCR of the TCR CDR3. A single record per CDR3 protein comes from TCRdb applying MiXCR to the multiplex PCR reads. In the table there are a few hundred thousand distinct CDR3 sequences, 15% to 19% of which are singletons. The specimen sequenced was blood. Source of these receptors: a woman between 25 and 40 years old with Graves' hyperthyroidism.

Notes on this clonotype: This may come from a read error, since a much larger clone is one base off. V gene TRBV3-1 combines with J gene TRBJ2-2; TRBD1 agrees at 10 bases. Germline V CDR1 and CDR2: LGHDT, YNNKEL (reference sequence). The CDR3 sequence is 14 residues long. CDR3 in DNA: TGTGCCAGCACCCGGACAGGGGGAACCGGGGGGCTGTTTTTT. It yields the protein CASTRTGGTGGLFF.

CDR3 DNA sequence: TGTGCCAGCAGCTGGCCGACTAGCGGGGATACCTACAATGAGCAGTTCTTC. Its translation is CASSWPTSGDTYNEQFF. The V call is TRBV7-8, the J call TRBJ2-1, with 11 bases identical to TRBD2. Looked up from germline, CDR1 is SGHVS and CDR2 is FQNEAQ. The CDR3 has 17 amino acids. The V and J ends lost 4 bases and 2 bases, in that order; junction bases with no gene match: 7.

Note on this clonotype: With a much larger clone just one base away, this may be a read error. The V call is TRBV30, the J call TRBJ1-5; D uncertain. CDR1 is GTSNPN and CDR2 is SVGIG in the germline V gene (reference sequence). V lost 5 bases and J 2 bases, leaving 10 bases between the germline ends. The CDR3 is made up of 13 amino acids. The CDR3 protein is CAWDQGGNQPQHF. The CDR3 DNA sequence: TGTGCCTGGGATCAAGGAGGCAATCAGCCCCAGCATTTT. The variable domain in full, with the rest retrieved from reference TRBV30 and TRBJ1-5, is SQTIHQWPATLVQPVGSPLSLECTVEGTSNPNLYWYRQAAGRGLQLLFYSVGIGQISSEVPQNLSASRPQDRQFILSSKKLLLSDSGFYLCAWDQGGNQPQHFGDGTRLSIL.

This clonotype occurred many times. The chain is built from TRBV5-6 and TRBJ2-7, with D maybe TRBD1 (5 bases). The CDR3 is 15 amino acids. Germline CDR1 is SGHDT and CDR2 is YYEEEE. V was cut by 0 bases and J by 0 bases, with 10 bases left in between. The CDR3 bases are TGTGCCAGCAGCTTGGAACCTGGGGCCTCCTACGAGCAGTACTTC. This encodes CASSLEPGASYEQYF.

At least ten counts were recorded for this clonotype. V and J are TRBV12-5 and TRBJ1-5; D not resolved. The germline V gene encodes CDR1 LGHNT and CDR2 FRNRAP. The ends were cut back, 5 bases at V and 3 bases at J, with 11 bases in the middle. The CDR3 sequence is 14 residues long. CDR3 nucleotides: TGTGCTAGTGGTCCCCCCAGCCCCAATCAGCCCCAGCATTTT. Protein sequence: CASGPPSPNQPQHF.

There are many counts of this clonotype. The chain couples TRBV19 to TRBJ1-5, with D perhaps matching TRBD1 (6 bases). This CDR3 region has 16 residues. V shed 7 bases and J shed 1 base, with 17 bases lying between them. Germline values: CDR1 LNHDA, CDR2 SQIVND (reference sequence). The CDR3 nucleotides are TGTGCCAGTACCGCGGTACCGGGGGCGAGCAATCAGCCCCAGCATTTT. Translated: CASTAVPGASNQPQHF.

The chain has TRBV19 and TRBJ2-7, with 10 bases matching TRBD1. The V segment lost 1 base and the J segment 6 bases; nucleotides outside the gene matches: 9. Germline values: CDR1 LNHDA, CDR2 SQIVND (reference sequence). The CDR3 contains 16 residues. The CDR3 DNA reads as TGTGCCAGTAGTATAGCCCCGGCGGGACAGGGGTTCGAGCAGTACTTC. Translated: CASSIAPAGQGFEQYF. Based on the CDR3 plus reference TRBV19 and TRBJ2-7, the full variable domain is DGGITQSPKYLFRKEGQNVTLSCEQNLNHDAMYWYRQDPGQGLRLIYYSQIVNDFQKGDIAEGYSVSREKKESFPLTVTSAQKNPTAFYLCASSIAPAGQGFEQYFGPGTRLTVT.

This chain joins TRBV19 and TRBJ2-1; D is unresolved. V was clipped by 5 bases and J by 6 bases, with 17 bases between them. The CDR3 contains 15 residues. CDR1 is LNHDA, CDR2 SQIVND, per germline (reference sequence). The CDR3 DNA follows: TGTGCCAGTAGTCTTCGGGCAAGACCCTCCAATGAGCAGTTCTTC. It codes for CASSLRARPSNEQFF.

There are many counts of this clonotype. DNA for the CDR3: TGCGCCAGCAGGGCGGTAGCGGGAGGTCCGGATGAGCAGTTCTTC. The encoded protein is CASRAVAGGPDEQFF. The rearrangement uses TRBV5-1 and TRBJ2-1; 10 nucleotides line up with TRBD2. In germline, CDR1 is SGHRS, CDR2 YFSETQ. This CDR3 is built from 15 residues. V shed 5 bases, J shed 8 bases, and the junction held 10 bases outside the gene matches.

The chain joins TRBV4-1 to TRBJ1-3, with D maybe TRBD1 (5 bases). The CDR3 loop spans 13 amino acids. Germline V gene lookup returns CDR1 MGHRA and CDR2 YSYEKL. Trimming stripped 1 base from V and 8 bases from J, with 9 bases between. The CDR3, as DNA: TGCGCCAGCAGCCAAGGGACACCTGACACCATATATTTT. This codes for CASSQGTPDTIYF.

CDR3 coding DNA: TGTGCCAGCAGCTTAGAGGATGAAAAACTGTTTTTT. Translation gives CASSLEDEKLFF. The chain is built from TRBV7-9 and TRBJ1-4, with D hard to call. The CDR3 consists of 12 residues. Trimming removed 1 base at V and 6 bases at J, with 3 bases between. The germline V gene encodes CDR1 SEHNR and CDR2 FQNEAQ (reference sequence).

This clonotype was found many times. The chain joins TRBV5-8 to TRBJ2-5; the match to TRBD1 covers 10 bases. Trimming at V came to 4 bases and at J to 1 base, leaving 1 base not matched to a gene. The CDR3 contains 14 residues. From germline, CDR1 is SGHTS and CDR2 YDEGEE. The CDR3 DNA is TGTGCCAGCAGCCGGACAGGGGGCCAAGAGACCCAGTACTTC. It encodes CASSRTGGQETQYF.

This clonotype has a handful of counts. V is TRBV5-6 and J is TRBJ1-1; TRBD1 agrees at 7 bases. The V gene end was trimmed by 6 bases and the J gene end by 5 bases; junction bases not matched to a gene: 13. The CDR3 totals 15 residues. CDR1 is SGHDT and CDR2 is YYEEEE in the germline V gene. CDR3 residues: CASNKQGSLWTEAFF. The CDR3, as DNA: TGTGCCAGCAATAAACAGGGGTCATTGTGGACTGAAGCTTTCTTT. The variable domain in full, with the rest retrieved from reference TRBV5-6 and TRBJ1-1, is DAGVTQSPTHLIKTRGQQVTLRCSPKSGHDTVSWYQQALGQGPQFIFQYYEEEERQRGNFPDRFSGHQFPNYSSELNVNALLLGDSALYLCASNKQGSLWTEAFFGQGTRLTVV.

This clonotype is labeled as medium-sized. DNA of the CDR3: TGTGCCAGCAGCTTAGGAGAGACCCAGTACTTC. It is translated as CASSLGETQYF. The J gene is TRBJ2-5, the V gene TRBV27; no definite D call. Germline CDR1 reads MNHEY; CDR2 reads SMNVEV (reference sequence). V lost 6 bases to trimming and J lost 4 bases, with 6 bases between them. The CDR3 sequence is 11 residues long.

This clonotype was recorded at least ten times. This chain links TRBV6-2 or TRBV6-3 with TRBJ2-1, with no clear D. Germline CDR1 MNHEY, CDR2 SVGEGT. The length of the CDR3 is 13 residues. V shed 3 bases and J shed 10 bases, with 13 bases lying between them. The CDR3 sequence: CASSYSRTREQFF. CDR3 DNA: TGTGCCAGCAGTTATTCCCGTACAAGGGAGCAGTTCTTC.

J is TRBJ2-7 and V is TRBV20-1; 14 bases fit TRBD2. Germline V gene lookup returns CDR1 DFQATT and CDR2 SNEGSKA (reference sequence). The CDR3 loop spans 16 amino acids. V trimming: 0 bases; J trimming: 4 bases; junction bases outside the gene matches: 5. CDR3 loop: CSARDPGTSGSYEQYF. In DNA form, the CDR3 reads TGCAGTGCTAGAGATCCCGGGACTAGCGGGAGTTACGAGCAGTACTTC.

This clonotype was seen repeatedly, ten times or more. The V gene is TRBV18, the J gene TRBJ2-1, with TRBD1 as a possible D gene (5 bases). This CDR3 spans 14 amino acids. CDR1 is KGHSH, CDR2 LQKENI, per germline. Trimming took 3 bases from V and 8 from J, leaving 14 bases between them. CDR3 bases: TGTGCCAGCTCACCGAGAAGCCAGGGTGATGAGCAGTTCTTC. Translated, it gives CASSPRSQGDEQFF.

The rearrangement joins TRBV6-6 to TRBJ2-7; D gene unclear. Germline CDR1 is MNHNY and CDR2 is SVGAGI (reference sequence). The germline V and J ends were trimmed by 0 bases and 0 bases, with 9 bases remaining between them. The CDR3 runs 15 residues. In DNA form, the CDR3 reads TGTGCCAGCAGTTACTCGCCGGGCTACTCCTACGAGCAGTACTTC. It encodes CASSYSPGYSYEQYF.

This clonotype came up many times. The chain links TRBV29-1 to TRBJ1-3, with 7 bases lining up with TRBD1. CDR1 is SQVTM and CDR2 is ANQGSEA in the germline V gene. Trimming removed 6 bases from V and 4 bases from J; junction bases left unmatched: 12. This CDR3 comprises 15 residues. CDR3 nucleotide sequence: TGCAGCGTCCGGACAGGTGGACAAGCAGGAAACACCATATATTTT. Translation gives CSVRTGGQAGNTIYF. The full variable domain, its missing parts supplied by reference TRBV29-1 and TRBJ1-3, is SAVISQKPSRDICQRGTSLTIQCQVDSQVTMMFWYRQQPGQSLTLIATANQGSEATYESGFVIDKFPISRPNLTFSTLTVSNMSPEDSSIYLCSVRTGGQAGNTIYFGEGSWLTVV.

The V and J genes are TRBV19 and TRBJ2-5; 7 bases agree with TRBD1. Unmatched junction bases numbered 7, after V lost 6 bases and J lost 3 bases. Germline CDR1 reads LNHDA; CDR2 reads SQIVND (reference sequence). The CDR3 is made up of 14 amino acids. The CDR3 sequence: CASRPTGNKETQYF. DNA for the CDR3: TGTGCCAGTAGACCGACAGGGAATAAAGAGACCCAGTACTTC.

This clonotype occurred many times. V and J are TRBV10-3 and TRBJ2-1, with D unclear. The CDR3 runs to 14 residues. The germline V and J ends were trimmed by 3 bases and 8 bases, with 14 bases remaining between them. CDR1 is ENHRY, CDR2 SYGVKD, per germline. CDR3 residues: CAISDQSIEDEQFF. DNA of the CDR3: TGTGCCATCAGTGATCAGTCTATCGAGGATGAGCAGTTCTTC.

This clonotype appeared many times. The genes are TRBV3-1 and TRBJ2-7; D call uncertain. Germline CDR1 and CDR2: LGHDT and YNNKEL (reference sequence). The V end was cut by 1 base, the J end by 0 bases, with 7 bases between. The CDR3 has 14 residues. CDR3 DNA: TGTGCCAGCAGCCAAGGAGCGAGCTCCTACGAGCAGTACTTC. It is translated as CASSQGASSYEQYF.

The gene calls are TRBV10-3 and TRBJ2-6; D is uncertain. V was trimmed by 3 bases and J by 0 bases, leaving 3 bases between them. This CDR3 contains 14 residues. CDR1 is ENHRY and CDR2 is SYGVKD in the germline V gene. The CDR3 is CAISDSSGANVLTF. The CDR3 DNA reads TGTGCCATCAGTGATAGCTCTGGGGCCAACGTCCTGACTTTC.